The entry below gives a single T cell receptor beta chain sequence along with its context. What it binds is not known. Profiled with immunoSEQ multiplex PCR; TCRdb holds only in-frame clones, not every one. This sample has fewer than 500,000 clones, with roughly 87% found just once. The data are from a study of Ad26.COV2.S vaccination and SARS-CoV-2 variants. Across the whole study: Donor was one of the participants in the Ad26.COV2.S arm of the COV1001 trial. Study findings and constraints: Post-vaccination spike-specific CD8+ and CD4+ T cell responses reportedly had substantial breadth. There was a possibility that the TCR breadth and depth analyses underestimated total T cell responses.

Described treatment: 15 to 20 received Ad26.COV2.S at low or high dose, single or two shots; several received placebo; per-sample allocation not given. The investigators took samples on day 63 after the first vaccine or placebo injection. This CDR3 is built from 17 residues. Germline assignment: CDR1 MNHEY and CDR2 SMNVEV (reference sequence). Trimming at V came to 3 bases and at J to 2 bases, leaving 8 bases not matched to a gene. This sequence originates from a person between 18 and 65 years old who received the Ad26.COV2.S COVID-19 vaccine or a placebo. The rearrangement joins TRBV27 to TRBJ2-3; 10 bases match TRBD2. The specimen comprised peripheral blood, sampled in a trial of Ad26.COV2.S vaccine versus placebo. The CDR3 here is CASSFRAGGPTTDTQYF. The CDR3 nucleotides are TGTGCCAGCAGTTTTCGAGCGGGAGGGCCGACCACAGATACGCAGTATTTT.